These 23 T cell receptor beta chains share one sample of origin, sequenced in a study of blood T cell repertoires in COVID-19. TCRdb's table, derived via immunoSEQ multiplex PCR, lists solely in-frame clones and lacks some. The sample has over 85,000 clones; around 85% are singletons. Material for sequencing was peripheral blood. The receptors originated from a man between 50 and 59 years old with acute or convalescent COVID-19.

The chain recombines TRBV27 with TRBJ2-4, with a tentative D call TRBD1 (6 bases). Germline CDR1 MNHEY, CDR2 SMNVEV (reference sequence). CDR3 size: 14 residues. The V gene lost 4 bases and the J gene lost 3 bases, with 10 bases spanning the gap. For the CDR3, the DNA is TGTGCCAGCAGTTCGGACAGCTTCAAAAACATTCAGTACTTC. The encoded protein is CASSSDSFKNIQYF.

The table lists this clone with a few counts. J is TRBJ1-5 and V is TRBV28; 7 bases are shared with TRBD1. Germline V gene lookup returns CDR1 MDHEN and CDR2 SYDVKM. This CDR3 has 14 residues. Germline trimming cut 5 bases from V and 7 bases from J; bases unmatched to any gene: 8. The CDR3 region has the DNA TGTGCCAGCAGTCGAAGGGACAGTGGCCAGCCCCAGCATTTT. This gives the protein CASSRRDSGQPQHF.

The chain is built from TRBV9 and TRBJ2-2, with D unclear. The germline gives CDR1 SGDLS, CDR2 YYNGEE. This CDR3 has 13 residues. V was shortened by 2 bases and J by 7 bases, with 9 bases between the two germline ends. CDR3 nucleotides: TGTGCCAGCAGCGTGATATCAGGCGGGGAGCTGTTTTTT. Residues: CASSVISGGELFF. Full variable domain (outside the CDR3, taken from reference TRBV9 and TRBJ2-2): DSGVTQTPKHLITATGQRVTLRCSPRSGDLSVYWYQQSLDQGLQFLIQYYNGEERAKGNILERFSAQQFPDLHSELNLSSLELGDSALYFCASSVISGGELFFGEGSRLTVL.

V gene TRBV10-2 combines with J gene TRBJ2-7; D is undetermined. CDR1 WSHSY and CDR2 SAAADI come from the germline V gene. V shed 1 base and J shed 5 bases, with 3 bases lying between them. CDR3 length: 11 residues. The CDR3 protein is CASSEFNEQYF. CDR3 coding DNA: TGCGCCAGCAGTGAGTTTAACGAGCAGTACTTC.

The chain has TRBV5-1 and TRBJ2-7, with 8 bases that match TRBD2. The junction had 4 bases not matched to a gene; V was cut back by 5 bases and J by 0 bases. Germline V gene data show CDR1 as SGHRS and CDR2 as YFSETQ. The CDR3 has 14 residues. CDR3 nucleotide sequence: TGCGCCAGCAGAGCGGGGGACCCCTCCTACGAGCAGTACTTC. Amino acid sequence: CASRAGDPSYEQYF.

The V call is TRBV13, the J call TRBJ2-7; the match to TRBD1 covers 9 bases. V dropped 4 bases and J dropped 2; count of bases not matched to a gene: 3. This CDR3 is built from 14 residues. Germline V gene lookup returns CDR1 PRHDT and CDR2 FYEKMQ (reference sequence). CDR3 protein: CASSSRTGAYEQYF. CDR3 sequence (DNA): TGTGCCAGCAGCTCGCGGACAGGGGCCTACGAGCAGTACTTC. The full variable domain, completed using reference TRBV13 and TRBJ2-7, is AAGVIQSPRHLIKEKRETATLKCYPIPRHDTVYWYQQGPGQDPQFLISFYEKMQSDKGSIPDRFSAQQFSDYHSELNMSSLELGDSALYFCASSSRTGAYEQYFGPGTRLTVT.

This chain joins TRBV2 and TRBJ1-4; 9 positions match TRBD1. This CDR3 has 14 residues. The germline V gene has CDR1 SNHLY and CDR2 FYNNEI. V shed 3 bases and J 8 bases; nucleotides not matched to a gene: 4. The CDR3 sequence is CASSEDRGAEKLFF. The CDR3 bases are TGTGCCAGCAGTGAGGACAGGGGAGCAGAAAAACTGTTTTTT.

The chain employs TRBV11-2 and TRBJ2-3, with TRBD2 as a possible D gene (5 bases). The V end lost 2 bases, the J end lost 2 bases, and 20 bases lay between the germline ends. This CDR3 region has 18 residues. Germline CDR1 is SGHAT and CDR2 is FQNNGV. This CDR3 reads CASSLRADPLMYTDTQYF. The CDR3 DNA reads TGTGCCAGCAGCTTAAGAGCGGACCCCCTCATGTACACAGATACGCAGTATTTT.

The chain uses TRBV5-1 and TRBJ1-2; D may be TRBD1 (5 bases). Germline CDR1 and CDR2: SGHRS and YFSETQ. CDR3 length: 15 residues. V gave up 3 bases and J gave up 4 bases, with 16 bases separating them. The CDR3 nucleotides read TGCGCCAGCAGCTCTGACAGCCATAGCCGCTATGGCTACACCTTC. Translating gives CASSSDSHSRYGYTF.

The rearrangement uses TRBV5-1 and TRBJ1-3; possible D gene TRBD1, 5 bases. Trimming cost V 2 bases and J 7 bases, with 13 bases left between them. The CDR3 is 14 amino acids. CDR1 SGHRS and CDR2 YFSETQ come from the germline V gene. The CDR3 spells CASSLGQGANTIYF. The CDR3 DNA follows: TGCGCCAGCAGCTTAGGGCAGGGTGCCAACACCATATATTTT.

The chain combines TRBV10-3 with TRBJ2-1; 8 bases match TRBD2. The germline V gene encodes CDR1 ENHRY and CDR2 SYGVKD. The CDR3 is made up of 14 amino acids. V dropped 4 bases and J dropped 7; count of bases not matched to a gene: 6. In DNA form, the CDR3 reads TGTGCCATCAGTGGAAGCGGGAGAAATAATGAGCAGTTCTTC. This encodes CAISGSGRNNEQFF.

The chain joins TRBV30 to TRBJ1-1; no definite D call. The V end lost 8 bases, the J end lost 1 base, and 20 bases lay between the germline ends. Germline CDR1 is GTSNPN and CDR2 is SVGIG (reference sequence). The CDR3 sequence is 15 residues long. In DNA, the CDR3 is TGTGCCCAAGAAGGTTCCGGGGAGGGGAACACTGAAGCTTTCTTT. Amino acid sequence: CAQEGSGEGNTEAFF.

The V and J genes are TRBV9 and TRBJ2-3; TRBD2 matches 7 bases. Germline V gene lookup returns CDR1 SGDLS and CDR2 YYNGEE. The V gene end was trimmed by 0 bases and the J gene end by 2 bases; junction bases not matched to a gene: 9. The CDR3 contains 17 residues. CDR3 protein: CASSVGGGSVFTDTQYF. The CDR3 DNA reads TGTGCCAGCAGCGTAGGGGGCGGGAGCGTGTTCACAGATACGCAGTATTTT.

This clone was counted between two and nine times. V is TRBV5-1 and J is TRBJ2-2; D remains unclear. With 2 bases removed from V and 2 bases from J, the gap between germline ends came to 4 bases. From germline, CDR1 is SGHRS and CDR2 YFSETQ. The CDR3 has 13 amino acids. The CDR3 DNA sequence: TGCGCCAGCAGCTTAATAAACACCGGGGAGCTGTTTTTT. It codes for CASSLINTGELFF.

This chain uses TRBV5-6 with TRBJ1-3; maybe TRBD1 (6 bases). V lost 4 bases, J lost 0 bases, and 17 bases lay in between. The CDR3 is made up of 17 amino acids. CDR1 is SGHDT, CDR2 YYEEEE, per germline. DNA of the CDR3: TGTGCCAGCAGCAAGCCCCGTGGACAGTCCTCTGGAAACACCATATATTTT. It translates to CASSKPRGQSSGNTIYF.

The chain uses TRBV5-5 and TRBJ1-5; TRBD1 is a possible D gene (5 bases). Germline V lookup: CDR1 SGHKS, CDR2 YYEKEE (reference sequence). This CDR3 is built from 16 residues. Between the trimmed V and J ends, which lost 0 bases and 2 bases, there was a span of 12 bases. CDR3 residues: CASSLEWGEGNQPQHF. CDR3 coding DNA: TGTGCCAGCAGCTTGGAGTGGGGCGAGGGCAATCAGCCCCAGCATTTT.

CDR3 in amino acids: CAISRLAGGRDTQYF. In DNA, the CDR3 is TGTGCCATCAGTCGACTAGCGGGGGGGCGGGATACGCAGTATTTT. The rearrangement joins TRBV10-3 to TRBJ2-3, with 14 bases aligning to TRBD2. Per germline, CDR1 ENHRY and CDR2 SYGVKD. This CDR3 region has 15 residues. Trimming removed 5 bases from V and 6 bases from J; junction bases left unmatched: 4.

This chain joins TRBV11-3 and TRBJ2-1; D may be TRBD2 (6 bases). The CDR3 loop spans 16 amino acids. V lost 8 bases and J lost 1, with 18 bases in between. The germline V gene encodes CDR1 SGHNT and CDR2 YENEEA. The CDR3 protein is CASSPGGDPSYNEQFF. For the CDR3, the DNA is TGTGCCAGCTCCCCAGGAGGGGATCCTTCCTACAATGAGCAGTTCTTC.

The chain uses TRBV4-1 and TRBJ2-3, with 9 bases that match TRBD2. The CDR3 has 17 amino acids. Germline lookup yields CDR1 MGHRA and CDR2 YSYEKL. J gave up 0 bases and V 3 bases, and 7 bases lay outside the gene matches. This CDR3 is CASSHLAGYPSTDTQYF. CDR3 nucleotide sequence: TGCGCCAGCAGCCATCTAGCGGGGTACCCTAGCACAGATACGCAGTATTTT.

The DNA of the CDR3 is TGTGCCAGCACCTATACGGCTAGCGGGAGCTACAATGAGCAGTTCTTC. Protein sequence: CASTYTASGSYNEQFF. The chain joins TRBV27 to TRBJ2-1, with 10 bases fitting TRBD2. The J segment lost 3 bases and the V segment lost 7 bases, leaving 9 bases of the junction unmatched. The CDR3 has 16 residues. Per the germline V gene, CDR1 is MNHEY and CDR2 is SMNVEV (reference sequence).

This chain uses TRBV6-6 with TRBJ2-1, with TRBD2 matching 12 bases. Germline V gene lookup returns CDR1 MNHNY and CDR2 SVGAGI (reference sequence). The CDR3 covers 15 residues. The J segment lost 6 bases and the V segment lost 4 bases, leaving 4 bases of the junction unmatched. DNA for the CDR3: TGTGCCAGCAGTTTGACTAGCGGGAGACCCAATGAGCAGTTCTTC. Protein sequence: CASSLTSGRPNEQFF.

In nucleotides, the CDR3 is TGTGCCAGCAGCTCTGGGGACTCACTGGGGGGCTACACCTTC. Protein sequence: CASSSGDSLGGYTF. The chain joins TRBV11-2 to TRBJ1-2, with D maybe TRBD1 (5 bases). The CDR3 spans 14 residues. V gave up 4 bases and J gave up 8 bases, with 17 bases separating them. Germline V gives CDR1 SGHAT, CDR2 FQNNGV.

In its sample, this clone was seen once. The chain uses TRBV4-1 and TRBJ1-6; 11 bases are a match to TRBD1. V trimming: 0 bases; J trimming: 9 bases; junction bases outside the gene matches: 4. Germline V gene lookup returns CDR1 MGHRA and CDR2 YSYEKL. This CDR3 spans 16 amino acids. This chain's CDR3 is CASSQDGGTGGSPLHF. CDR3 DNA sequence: TGCGCCAGCAGCCAAGACGGGGGGACAGGGGGTTCACCCCTCCACTTT.